The 23 T cell receptor beta chains listed next were all sequenced from one sample in a study of blood T cell repertoires in COVID-19. Clones were read by immunoSEQ multiplex PCR, and TCRdb kept only the in-frame ones, dropping some. The repertoire holds roughly 210,000 clones, with 87% as singletons. The sample comprised PBMCs or T cells enriched from blood (not recorded which). These TCRs come from a man aged 25 to 45 in a cohort exposed to, infected with or recovered from COVID-19 (not recorded which).

The rearrangement links TRBV5-1 to TRBJ1-1, with 7 bases aligning to TRBD1. Germline V gene lookup returns CDR1 SGHRS and CDR2 YFSETQ. V trimming: 4 bases; J trimming: 10 bases; junction bases outside the gene matches: 13. The CDR3 totals 14 residues. Here the CDR3 reads CASSTQDRSSAAFF. CDR3 sequence (DNA): TGCGCCAGCAGCACCCAGGACAGGTCATCTGCAGCTTTCTTT.

For this clone: Other DNA sequences in the same sample also yield this CDR3. J is TRBJ2-7 and V is TRBV24-1; D gene ambiguous. CDR1 is KGHDR and CDR2 is SFDVKD in the germline V gene. The CDR3 covers 13 residues. V was clipped by 4 bases and J by 3 bases, with 9 bases between them. The CDR3 is CATSETGRYEQYF. DNA of the CDR3: TGTGCCACCAGTGAGACTGGCCGCTACGAGCAGTACTTC.

The chain joins TRBV2 to TRBJ2-1; no reliable D call. The CDR3 covers 12 residues. V was shortened by 4 bases and J by 8 bases, with 9 bases between the two germline ends. CDR1 is SNHLY and CDR2 is FYNNEI in the germline V gene. The CDR3 loop reads CASSGRAHEQFF. CDR3 nucleotides: TGTGCCAGCAGTGGAAGAGCCCATGAGCAGTTCTTC.

The chain is built from TRBV7-8 and TRBJ1-1; D perhaps matches TRBD1 (6 bases). V gave up 5 bases and J gave up 0 bases, with 13 bases separating them. The CDR3 consists of 15 residues. Germline V gives CDR1 SGHVS, CDR2 FQNEAQ. Written as DNA, the CDR3 is TGTGCCAGCAGCGTCGGACAGCACATGAACACTGAAGCTTTCTTT. It is translated as CASSVGQHMNTEAFF.

This clone appeared once. The chain links TRBV6-5 to TRBJ2-7, with 14 bases aligning to TRBD2. The J segment lost 4 bases and the V segment lost 5 bases, leaving 1 base of the junction unmatched. This CDR3 has 14 amino acids. The germline CDR1 and CDR2 sequences are MNHEY and SVGAGI. CDR3 coding DNA: TGTGCCAGCAGTCGGACTAGCGGGAGGTACGAGCAGTACTTC. Its translation: CASSRTSGRYEQYF.

This chain connects TRBV10-2 to TRBJ1-1; no reliable D call. This CDR3 comprises 11 residues. Looked up from germline, CDR1 is WSHSY and CDR2 is SAAADI. Trimming cost V 7 bases and J 11 bases, with 14 bases left between them. Here the CDR3 DNA reads TGCGCCAGCAACTCAGGACTTGAGGCTTTCTTT. This gives the protein CASNSGLEAFF.

This chain uses TRBV27 with TRBJ2-7; D perhaps matches TRBD1 (5 bases). The CDR3 has 14 residues. The V end was cut by 6 bases, the J end by 1 base, with 13 bases between. Germline values: CDR1 MNHEY, CDR2 SMNVEV (reference sequence). CDR3: CASSPNPGSYEQYF. CDR3 bases: TGTGCCAGCAGCCCCAACCCAGGGTCCTACGAGCAGTACTTC.

This clone was detected only once. This rearrangement joins TRBV4-3 to TRBJ2-1; 11 bases line up with TRBD2. With V trimmed by 0 bases and J by 8 bases, 3 bases remained unmatched. Germline values: CDR1 LGHNA, CDR2 YSLEER. This CDR3 region has 15 residues. CDR3 protein: CASSQDTSGSYEQFF. CDR3 in DNA: TGCGCCAGCAGCCAAGATACTAGCGGGAGCTATGAGCAGTTCTTC.

The chain employs TRBV5-8 and TRBJ1-2, with 9 bases identical to TRBD1. The J segment lost 0 bases and the V segment lost 3 bases, leaving 6 bases of the junction unmatched. This CDR3 has 16 residues. Germline CDR1 and CDR2: SGHTS and YDEGEE. In DNA form, the CDR3 reads TGTGCCAGCAGCTACGGGACAGGGCCCTCTAACTATGGCTACACCTTC. It codes for CASSYGTGPSNYGYTF. Variable domain in full (rest from reference TRBV5-8 and TRBJ1-2): EAGVTQSPTHLIKTRGQQATLRCSPISGHTSVYWYQQALGLGLQFLLWYDEGEERNRGNFPPRFSGRQFPNYSSELNVNALELEDSALYLCASSYGTGPSNYGYTFGSGTRLTVV.

The V and J genes are TRBV28 and TRBJ1-2; TRBD1 is a possible D gene (5 bases). The CDR3 has 15 residues. Trimming removed 5 bases at V and 4 bases at J, with 17 bases between. CDR1 is MDHEN, CDR2 SYDVKM, per germline. CDR3 DNA sequence: TGTGCCAGCAGTCCTAGTCGACAGAGAAGCTATGGCTACACCTTC. It is translated as CASSPSRQRSYGYTF.

The chain carries TRBV6-1 and TRBJ2-3; D might be TRBD2 (6 bases). The CDR3 length is 15 residues. CDR1 is MNHNS and CDR2 is SASEGT in the germline V gene. Trimming left V 3 bases short and J 3 bases short, with 13 bases between. The CDR3 DNA is TGTGCCAGCAGTGATGCGGGAAAGGGGACAGATACGCAGTATTTT. Residues: CASSDAGKGTDTQYF.

The chain carries TRBV9 and TRBJ2-3; weak D call: TRBD2 (5 bases). The germline V gene has CDR1 SGDLS and CDR2 YYNGEE. This CDR3 is built from 15 residues. Trimming pared 4 bases from V and 0 bases from J, leaving 12 bases between. CDR3 bases: TGTGCCAGCAGCCCCGGGGTAGCTAGCACAGATACGCAGTATTTT. This translates into CASSPGVASTDTQYF.

This chain joins TRBV7-2 and TRBJ2-5, with 11 bases that match TRBD1. The CDR3 totals 18 residues. V was pared by 1 base and J by 5 bases, with 12 bases of the junction left unmatched. Germline V CDR1 and CDR2: SGHTA, FQGNSA. The CDR3 loop reads CASSLVELDRGRWETQYF. CDR3 nucleotide sequence: TGTGCCAGCAGCTTAGTAGAGTTGGACAGGGGGCGTTGGGAGACCCAGTACTTC.

The genes are TRBV4-2 and TRBJ1-2; 8 nucleotides match TRBD1. The V gene's germline CDR1 is LGHNA and CDR2 YNFKEQ. J was trimmed by 8 bases and V by 0 bases; bases with no gene match: 11. The CDR3 covers 16 residues. CDR3 DNA sequence: TGTGCCAGCAGCCAAGATGCGGAGGGCAGGGGGCAAGGCTACACCTTC. Translating it yields CASSQDAEGRGQGYTF.

This rearrangement joins TRBV6-5 to TRBJ2-3, with a tentative D call TRBD1 (6 bases). The CDR3 length is 15 residues. Per the germline V gene, CDR1 is MNHEY and CDR2 is SVGAGI. V shed 8 bases and J shed 3 bases, with 18 bases lying between them. The CDR3 is CASGPQGRGTDTQYF. The CDR3 DNA is TGTGCCAGCGGACCACAGGGCCGAGGGACAGATACGCAGTATTTT.

The chain employs TRBV9 and TRBJ2-3; 10 bases match TRBD1. V lost 2 bases to trimming and J lost 3 bases; unmatched junction nucleotides: 0. Germline CDR1 reads SGDLS; CDR2 reads YYNGEE. The CDR3 has 14 amino acids. The CDR3 is CASSVDRGTDTQYF. The DNA for the CDR3 is TGTGCCAGCAGCGTGGACAGGGGGACAGATACGCAGTATTTT.

The chain has TRBV6-4 and TRBJ1-2; 7 positions match TRBD1. V shed 2 bases and J 5 bases; nucleotides not matched to a gene: 5. The CDR3 contains 14 residues. Looked up from germline, CDR1 is MRHNA and CDR2 is SNTAGT. In DNA, the CDR3 is TGTGCCAGCAGTGACAGGGGGCGTATGTATGGCTACACCTTC. Its translation: CASSDRGRMYGYTF.

This chain links TRBV27 with TRBJ2-1; 11 nucleotides align to TRBD2. The CDR3 loop spans 14 amino acids. Trimming removed 6 bases from V and 10 bases from J; junction bases left unmatched: 8. Germline CDR1 is MNHEY and CDR2 is SMNVEV (reference sequence). Here the CDR3 reads CASSSPTSGEEQFF. In nucleotides, the CDR3 is TGTGCCAGCAGCTCCCCGACTAGCGGGGAGGAGCAGTTCTTC.

The chain carries TRBV5-1 and TRBJ1-2; D is perhaps TRBD1 (5 bases). CDR3 size: 13 residues. Germline CDR1 and CDR2: SGHRS and YFSETQ. V dropped 5 bases and J dropped 8 bases, with 16 bases sitting between them. CDR3 in amino acids: CASRTAQVQGYTF. The CDR3 DNA follows: TGCGCCAGCAGGACAGCCCAGGTTCAAGGCTACACCTTC. Full variable domain (rest looked up from reference TRBV5-1 and TRBJ1-2): KAGVTQTPRYLIKTRGQQVTLSCSPISGHRSVSWYQQTPGQGLQFLFEYFSETQRNKGNFPGRFSGRQFSNSRSEMNVSTLELGDSALYLCASRTAQVQGYTFGSGTRLTVV.

The genes are TRBV28 and TRBJ2-3, with a possible D match to TRBD1 (5 bases). The CDR3 covers 15 residues. Trimming stripped 4 bases from V and 5 bases from J, with 16 bases between. In germline, CDR1 is MDHEN, CDR2 SYDVKM. Here the CDR3 DNA reads TGTGCCAGCAGTTCCAGGGATTTGGGTCGAGATACGCAGTATTTT. This encodes CASSSRDLGRDTQYF.

The chain joins TRBV28 to TRBJ1-1, with TRBD1 identical over 8 bases. CDR3 length: 15 residues. The V segment lost 5 bases and the J segment 1 base; nucleotides outside the gene matches: 6. Germline V gene lookup returns CDR1 MDHEN and CDR2 SYDVKM. CDR3 region: CASSPHRGANTEAFF. The DNA of the CDR3 is TGTGCCAGCAGTCCCCACAGGGGGGCGAACACTGAAGCTTTCTTT.

Only a few counts were recorded for this clone. The V gene is TRBV5-1, the J gene TRBJ1-2, with TRBD1 as a possible D gene (6 bases). Per the germline V gene, CDR1 is SGHRS and CDR2 is YFSETQ. This CDR3 is 12 amino acids long. V was shortened by 4 bases and J by 5 bases, with 9 bases between the two germline ends. The CDR3: CASSGGQYGYTF. The CDR3 coding sequence is TGCGCCAGCAGCGGCGGACAGTATGGCTACACCTTC.

This clone was picked up many times. This chain joins TRBV28 and TRBJ1-5; no clear D. V lost 2 bases to trimming and J lost 1 base, with 9 bases between them. Germline loops: CDR1 MDHEN, CDR2 SYDVKM. This CDR3 comprises 15 residues. In nucleotides, the CDR3 is TGTGCCAGCAGTTTAACCCCAGTCAGCAATCAGCCCCAGCATTTT. Residues: CASSLTPVSNQPQHF.